These T cell receptor beta chains were read from a single sample in a study of blood T cell repertoires in COVID-19. The method was immunoSEQ multiplex PCR; TCRdb's version includes in-frame clones alone and lacks a portion of them. The sample contains about 490,000 clones, 75% to 90% of which appear only once. The sequenced sample was peripheral blood. The receptors derive from a human donor in a cohort sampled during active COVID-19. Both conserved end residues are part of each CDR3. D genes are given only for firm matches. Size tells how often a clone was seen (once, few, many) or the class of an expanded clone, and some rows leave it out.

j_gene,abundance,v_gene,d_gene,CDR3aa,CDR3nt
TRBJ1-2,-,TRBV27,TRBD1,CASSLIGQGEEHGYTF,TGTGCCAGCAGTTTAATTGGACAGGGGGAAGAGCATGGCTACACCTTC
TRBJ2-7,-,TRBV4-3,-,CASSHGLHSYEQYF,TGCGCCAGCAGTCACGGACTACACTCCTACGAGCAGTACTTC
TRBJ2-7,-,TRBV28,-,CASSLAFSKQYF,TGTGCCAGCAGTTTGGCCTTCTCCAAGCAGTACTTC
TRBJ2-5,-,TRBV6-1,-,CASSEGWGIQETQYF,TGTGCCAGCAGTGAAGGTTGGGGCATCCAAGAGACCCAGTACTTC
TRBJ2-1,-,TRBV18,-,CASSSLSSNEQFF,TGTGCCAGCTCATCCCTGTCTAGCAATGAGCAGTTCTTC
TRBJ1-2,few,TRBV6-6,-,CASSYDSLYGYTF,TGTGCCAGCAGTTACGACAGCCTCTATGGCTACACCTTC
TRBJ1-2,-,TRBV30,TRBD1,CAWTTGGANYGYTF,TGTGCCTGGACGACAGGGGGAGCTAACTATGGCTACACCTTC
TRBJ2-7,-,TRBV6-5,TRBD2,CASKGLAGGPYEQYF,TGTGCCAGCAAGGGACTAGCGGGAGGACCCTACGAGCAGTACTTC
TRBJ1-6,-,TRBV5-1,-,CASSLQGPYNSPLHF,TGCGCCAGCAGCTTGCAGGGGCCTTATAATTCACCCCTCCACTTT
TRBJ2-1,once,TRBV28,-,CASSHPTSGLDEQFF,TGTGCCAGCAGTCACCCGACTAGTGGGTTGGATGAGCAGTTCTTC
TRBJ1-2,-,TRBV25-1,TRBD1,CASSEPGTGSTYGYTF,TGTGCCAGCAGTGAACCCGGGACAGGGAGTACCTATGGCTACACCTTC
TRBJ1-2,-,TRBV19,TRBD1,CASKRQGDYGYTF,TGTGCCAGTAAGAGACAGGGCGACTATGGCTACACCTTC
TRBJ2-5,-,TRBV7-9,-,CASSLDLVEETQYF,TGTGCCAGCAGCTTAGACCTAGTCGAAGAGACCCAGTACTTC
TRBJ1-2,few,TRBV2,-,CASSDGEPYGYTF,TGTGCCAGCAGTGACGGGGAGCCCTATGGCTACACCTTC
TRBJ2-7,-,TRBV2,TRBD2,CASSEVRGGLAYEQYF,TGTGCCAGCAGTGAAGTAAGGGGAGGGTTAGCCTACGAGCAGTACTTC
TRBJ2-1,-,TRBV12-5,TRBD2,CASGFGLAGGNKQFF,TGTGCTAGTGGTTTCGGACTAGCGGGGGGGAATAAGCAGTTCTTC
TRBJ2-6,-,TRBV5-1,-,CASGAGASGANVLTF,TGCGCCAGCGGGGCGGGGGCTTCTGGGGCCAACGTCCTGACTTTC
TRBJ1-6,-,TRBV18,-,CASSPPNGGYSPLHF,TGTGCCAGCTCACCACCGAACGGCGGTTATTCACCCCTCCACTTT
TRBJ2-4,-,TRBV29-1,TRBD2,CSGGASGRTKNIQYF,TGCAGCGGTGGGGCTAGCGGGAGGACCAAAAACATTCAGTACTTC
TRBJ1-5,-,TRBV28,TRBD1,CASSLDRGPGQPQHF,TGTGCCAGCAGCCTCGACAGGGGGCCTGGACAGCCCCAGCATTTT
TRBJ1-5,-,TRBV9,-,CASSVASAGQPQHF,TGTGCCAGCAGCGTAGCCTCGGCGGGGCAGCCCCAGCATTTT
TRBJ1-2,once,TRBV7-9,-,CASSPFRHDYGYTF,TGTGCCAGCAGCCCCTTCCGACACGACTATGGCTACACCTTC
TRBJ2-5,-,TRBV11-2,TRBD2,CASSFLLAGAEETQYF,TGTGCCAGCAGCTTCCTCCTAGCGGGAGCTGAAGAGACCCAGTACTTC
TRBJ2-7,-,TRBV5-1,TRBD2,CASSSGGSSGEQYF,TGCGCCAGCAGCTCAGGCGGGAGCAGTGGAGAGCAGTACTTC
TRBJ2-2,-,TRBV18,TRBD1,CASCDRGSDTGELFF,TGTGCCAGCTGCGACAGGGGTAGTGACACCGGGGAGCTGTTTTTT
TRBJ2-7,-,TRBV6-1,-,CASSEFYSYEQYF,TGTGCCAGCAGTGAATTTTACTCCTACGAGCAGTACTTC
TRBJ2-3,-,TRBV20-1,-,CSASSGFTTDTQYF,TGCAGTGCTAGTTCGGGATTTACCACAGATACGCAGTATTTT
TRBJ2-7,-,TRBV27,TRBD2,CASSLGLAGGIYEQYF,TGTGCCAGCAGCCTGGGACTAGCGGGAGGTATCTACGAGCAGTACTTC
TRBJ1-1,-,TRBV5-4,TRBD1,CASSPTGTGGARTEAFF,TGTGCCAGCAGCCCTACCGGGACAGGGGGTGCGAGGACTGAAGCTTTCTTT
TRBJ2-1,-,TRBV11-3,TRBD2,CASSLAGVGNEQFF,TGTGCCAGCAGCCTAGCGGGAGTAGGGAATGAGCAGTTCTTC
TRBJ1-2,-,TRBV28,-,CASSSFQGLDYGYTF,TGTGCCAGCAGCTCCTTCCAGGGATTGGACTATGGCTACACCTTC
TRBJ2-3,-,TRBV12-3/TRBV12-4,-,CASSFPPGDTQYF,TGTGCCAGCAGTTTCCCCCCCGGAGATACGCAGTATTTT